The rows below give T cell receptor beta chains drawn from one sample of a study of type 1 regulatory T cells. Their cognate antigens are unknown. Each CDR3 protein gets one entry after TCRdb re-called the reads with MiXCR. The profile covers 60,000 to 70,000 distinct CDR3 sequences, with around 49% appearing a single time and roughly 2.2% taken by the ten largest. Source material: cultured non-Tr1 T cells, either the whole culture or a sorted T cell fraction (not recorded which). Source of these receptors: a human donor in good health. CDR3s include the opening cysteine and the closing phenylalanine or tryptophan. A D gene is named only where the DNA matches it firmly. Clone size is given for some rows only: seen once, a few or many times, or a class if the clone is expanded.

DNA | CDR3 | size | D | J | V
TGTGCCAGCAGTTTAAACCCAATAGATACGCAGTATTTT | CASSLNPIDTQYF | - | - | TRBJ2-3 | TRBV28
TGTGCCAGCAGTTCAGCGGGGGGGCCCCACAATGAGCAGTTCTTC | CASSSAGGPHNEQFF | few | TRBD2 | TRBJ2-1 | TRBV6-6
TGTGCCAGCAGCGGAGGTTTCGGCTACACCTTC | CASSGGFGYTF | - | - | TRBJ1-2 | TRBV6-5
TGTGCCATCAGCGCGAGAGAGGGTGGGCAGGGATCATTCACTGAAGCTTTCTTT | CAISAREGGQGSFTEAFF | few | - | TRBJ1-1 | TRBV10-3
TGCGCCAGCAGCTATCGTTGGGGATATGGCTACACCTTC | CASSYRWGYGYTF | once | - | TRBJ1-2 | TRBV5-1
TGCGCCAGCAGCTTGAATCGCGGCGCGAACACCGGGGAGCTGTTTTTT | CASSLNRGANTGELFF | - | - | TRBJ2-2 | TRBV5-1
TGTGCCATCAGCCAACCGGACCTCACGCAGTATTTT | CAISQPDLTQYF | few | - | TRBJ2-3 | TRBV10-3
TGCGCCAGCAGCTATAGCGGGGGGACGGAGACCCAGTACTTC | CASSYSGGTETQYF | - | TRBD2 | TRBJ2-5 | TRBV5-1
TGTGCCAGCAGCGTACAGGGACCCCTCCACTTT | CASSVQGPLHF | - | - | TRBJ1-6 | TRBV12-3/TRBV12-4
TGCGCCAGCAGCTTGGAAGCCCTGGTCCCTGGGGCCAACGTCCTGACTTTC | CASSLEALVPGANVLTF | - | - | TRBJ2-6 | TRBV5-1
TGCGCCAGCAGCCCCCGCCCGCCCCAGGGCACTGAAGCTTTCTTT | CASSPRPPQGTEAFF | - | - | TRBJ1-1 | TRBV4-1
TGTGCCAGCAGCTTACCCCAAGGCGCCTACACCTTC | CASSLPQGAYTF | - | - | TRBJ1-2 | TRBV7-9
TGTGCCAGCAGCCCTAGGGAGACCTACAATGAGCAGTTCTTC | CASSPRETYNEQFF | few | - | TRBJ2-1 | TRBV7-8
TGTGCCAGCAGTTCATATAGCGGGGTCGAGACAGATACGCAGTATTTT | CASSSYSGVETDTQYF | - | TRBD2 | TRBJ2-3 | TRBV12-3/TRBV12-4
TGCAGTGCTCTCGGGGCGGGGGGGCATGCAGATACGCAGTATTTT | CSALGAGGHADTQYF | - | TRBD2 | TRBJ2-3 | TRBV20-1
TGTGCCAGCAGCCCCGGACACCTTACTAACTATGGCTACACCTTC | CASSPGHLTNYGYTF | - | - | TRBJ1-2 | TRBV5-4
TGCAGCGTTGATCGGCCGGGAGTGGGCACTGAAGCTTTCTTT | CSVDRPGVGTEAFF | - | - | TRBJ1-1 | TRBV29-1
TGCGCCAGCGTTCGCGGGGGGGCCGGCGGCACAGATACGCAGTATTTT | CASVRGGAGGTDTQYF | - | TRBD2 | TRBJ2-3 | TRBV5-1
TGTGCCAGCAGCAGGGACCGTGGGAGAATGGGCTACACCTTC | CASSRDRGRMGYTF | few | - | TRBJ1-2 | TRBV3-1
TGTGCCAGCAGTCCCGACCATGGGGGAAACACCATATATTTT | CASSPDHGGNTIYF | few | - | TRBJ1-3 | TRBV12-3/TRBV12-4
TGTGCCAGCACGAGAGGCCCTCAAGAGACCCAGTACTTC | CASTRGPQETQYF | - | - | TRBJ2-5 | TRBV18
TGCAGTGCGGACAGGGGGCGGCAAGAGACCCAGTACTTC | CSADRGRQETQYF | - | TRBD1 | TRBJ2-5 | TRBV20-1
TGTGCCAGCGGTCCCCCCCCCGGGACCGCGGGCTACACCTTC | CASGPPPGTAGYTF | - | - | TRBJ1-2 | TRBV27
TGTGCCAGCAGTGACCAACTAGATCGGGAGACCCAGTACTTC | CASSDQLDRETQYF | - | - | TRBJ2-5 | TRBV28
TGCAGTGCTAGAGATACGGCGGGAGGCGGGGGTGGTTACGAGCAGTACTTC | CSARDTAGGGGGYEQYF | - | TRBD2 | TRBJ2-7 | TRBV20-1
TGTGCCAGCAGTTTAGGTCCTGCCGGGGAGCTGTTTTTT | CASSLGPAGELFF | once | - | TRBJ2-2 | TRBV7-2
TGTGCCTGGAGGAAGCCCTTAGCTAATGAAAAACTGTTTTTT | CAWRKPLANEKLFF | few | - | TRBJ1-4 | TRBV30
TGCAGCGTTGGGGGGACAGGGTGTTATAGCAATCAGCCCCAGCATTTT | CSVGGTGCYSNQPQHF | few | TRBD1 | TRBJ1-5 | TRBV29-1
TGCGCCAGCAGCCCTCTCGGCGGAGCAAACACAGATACGCAGTATTTT | CASSPLGGANTDTQYF | - | - | TRBJ2-3 | TRBV5-1
TGTGCCAGCATCCAAGGGGGGGCAGGGGTTATGAACACTGAAGCTTTCTTT | CASIQGGAGVMNTEAFF | many | - | TRBJ1-1 | TRBV2
TGTGCCATCAGTGAGTCTGACAAAACGACAGGGGAGCAGTACTTC | CAISESDKTTGEQYF | few | TRBD1 | TRBJ2-7 | TRBV10-3
TGTGCCAGCAGTGTTATGGGCACTGAAGCTTTCTTT | CASSVMGTEAFF | - | - | TRBJ1-1 | TRBV6-6
TGCGCCAGCAGCCAACTACAGGGTTTCCACGAGCAGTACTTC | CASSQLQGFHEQYF | few | - | TRBJ2-7 | TRBV5-1